This T cell receptor (beta chain) was identified during a study of metastatic and nonmetastatic thyroid tumors. Overall study results and limits: Malignant thyroid tumors reportedly exceeded benign nodules significantly in TCR beta diversity, with the difference appearing in blood and tumor.

Original processing notes: Clinicopathological groups supplied CDR3 differences that were used to build a distant-metastasis classifier for papillary thyroid cancer. TCRdb re-called the PCR reads via MiXCR. The V and J calls were not made by the authors but by TCRdb's processing. The sample consists of some 22,000 clones, around 21% of them appearing once. This clone was seen many times. Its specificity is not known. Patients underwent thyroid surgery, and none had received any treatment before it. Germline V CDR1 and CDR2: LNHNV, YYDKDF (reference sequence). This CDR3 region has 18 residues. Trimming pared 0 bases from V and 7 bases from J, leaving 22 bases between.

The chain links TRBV15 to TRBJ1-5; D remains ambiguous. The sequence derives from a male donor with papillary thyroid cancer or a benign thyroid nodule (not recorded which). Some clones in this sample may be carry-over from other donors' samples. The sample comprised blood. This CDR3 is CATSRELRTLRFHQPQHF. The CDR3 bases are TGTGCCACCAGCAGAGAATTGCGGACCCTTAGGTTCCACCAGCCCCAGCATTTT.